One sample yielded the 14 T cell receptor beta chains listed below, sequenced in a study of OX40 agonist ivuxolimab in advanced cancers. TCRdb's copy holds only in-frame clones and misses some; the assay was immunoSEQ multiplex PCR. The sample records around 30,000 clones, around 81% being singletons. The specimen was CD4+ or CD8+ T cells sorted from blood, collected in a trial of the OX40 agonist ivuxolimab. The receptors shown here come from an adult with an advanced solid tumor such as melanoma, head and neck, liver or kidney cancer.

This clone came up once. The CDR3 region is CASSTVNEQFF. The DNA of the CDR3 is TGTGCCAGCAGCACTGTAAATGAGCAGTTCTTC. This chain connects TRBV7-6 to TRBJ2-1; no clear D. The CDR3 sequence is 11 residues long. V was clipped by 5 bases and J by 7 bases, with 6 bases between them. CDR1 is SGHVS, CDR2 FNYEAQ, per germline.

The CDR3 spells CASSEPGQGSREQYF. In nucleotides, the CDR3 is TGTGCCAGCAGCGAGCCGGGACAGGGTTCGAGAGAGCAGTACTTC. The chain couples TRBV28 to TRBJ2-7; 9 bases agree with TRBD1. This CDR3 region has 15 residues. Per the germline V gene, CDR1 is MDHEN and CDR2 is SYDVKM. V trimming: 6 bases; J trimming: 7 bases; junction bases outside the gene matches: 13.

This clone was detected only a few times. This chain links TRBV5-4 with TRBJ2-7, with D unclear. The length of the CDR3 is 12 residues. CDR1 is SGHNT and CDR2 is YYREEE in the germline V gene (reference sequence). V lost 0 bases to trimming and J lost 6 bases, with 7 bases between them. The chain's CDR3 is CASSLGSGEQYF. In DNA, the CDR3 is TGTGCCAGCAGCTTGGGTTCCGGCGAGCAGTACTTC.

The chain is built from TRBV6-1 and TRBJ2-7; 9 bases fit TRBD1. The CDR3 extends over 14 amino acids. After removal of 3 bases from V and 5 bases from J, the junction contained 5 bases not matched to a gene. Germline CDR1 is MNHNS and CDR2 is SASEGT. CDR3 sequence: CASSDDRGGDEQYF. The DNA for the CDR3 is TGTGCCAGCAGTGATGACAGGGGGGGGGACGAGCAGTACTTC.

The chain is built from TRBV7-2 and TRBJ1-3; perhaps TRBD1 as D (5 bases). The CDR3 runs to 16 residues. Germline CDR1 and CDR2: SGHTA and FQGNSA. The V end was cut by 1 base, the J end by 2 bases, with 12 bases between. CDR3 residues: CASSLEGQGTGNTIYF. CDR3 nucleotides: TGTGCCAGCAGCTTAGAGGGGCAGGGTACTGGAAACACCATATATTTT.

This sequence joins TRBV11-3 and TRBJ2-1, with 7 positions matching TRBD1. Germline V lookup: CDR1 SGHNT, CDR2 YENEEA. V was clipped by 5 bases and J by 6 bases; unmatched bases: 16. The CDR3 runs 17 residues. Here the CDR3 reads CASSNGLLWDSSNEQFF. In nucleotides, the CDR3 is TGTGCCAGCAGCAACGGCCTCCTCTGGGACAGTAGCAATGAGCAGTTCTTC.

The chain carries TRBV15 and TRBJ1-1; D remains ambiguous. This CDR3 is 14 amino acids long. CDR1 is LNHNV, CDR2 YYDKDF, per germline (reference sequence). Trimming pared 0 bases from V and 7 bases from J, leaving 12 bases between. Written as DNA, the CDR3 is TGTGCCACCAGCAGAGAGAAGCGCCGCGATGAAGCTTTCTTT. Translation: CATSREKRRDEAFF. Filled out from reference TRBV15 and TRBJ1-1, the complete variable domain reads DAMVIQNPRYQVTQFGKPVTLSCSQTLNHNVMYWYQQKSSQAPKLLFHYYDKDFNNEADTPDNFQSRRPNTSFCFLDIRSPGLGDTAMYLCATSREKRRDEAFFGQGTRLTVV.

This chain joins TRBV6-1 and TRBJ2-3; 10 positions match TRBD1. The CDR3 consists of 14 residues. Losses at the gene ends were 4 bases for V and 5 bases for J; bases not matched to a gene: 3. CDR1 is MNHNS, CDR2 SASEGT, per germline. CDR3 in amino acids: CASSAGTGEDTQYF. Written as DNA, the CDR3 is TGTGCCAGCAGTGCCGGGACAGGGGAAGATACGCAGTATTTT.

This rearrangement joins TRBV15 to TRBJ1-6; TRBD1 is a possible D gene (5 bases). Germline V CDR1 and CDR2: LNHNV, YYDKDF (reference sequence). This CDR3 is built from 19 residues. The ends were cut back, 0 bases at V and 0 bases at J, with 15 bases in the middle. CDR3 in amino acids: CATSRDGGETGSYNSPLHF. The CDR3 DNA reads TGTGCCACCAGCAGAGATGGGGGGGAGACGGGCTCCTATAATTCACCCCTCCACTTT.

V and J are TRBV7-9 and TRBJ1-6; no clear D gene. This CDR3 comprises 12 residues. Germline V lookup: CDR1 SEHNR, CDR2 FQNEAQ (reference sequence). The V end lost 11 bases, the J end lost 6 bases, and 11 bases lay between the germline ends. DNA of the CDR3: TGTGCCCCCCAGACCGCTAATTCACCCCTCCACTTT. Translated, it gives CAPQTANSPLHF.

This clone was picked up a small number of times. The chain employs TRBV30 and TRBJ1-2, with 11 bases fitting TRBD1. V lost 3 bases, J lost 6 bases, and 6 bases stayed unmatched. Germline V CDR1 and CDR2: GTSNPN, SVGIG (reference sequence). This CDR3 spans 14 amino acids. The CDR3 is CAWRTGQGGNGYTF. The CDR3 coding sequence is TGTGCCTGGAGGACGGGACAGGGGGGTAATGGCTACACCTTC.

The chain joins TRBV18 to TRBJ1-2; no definite D call. This CDR3 is built from 13 residues. With 3 bases removed from V and 0 bases from J, the gap between germline ends came to 5 bases. CDR1 is KGHSH and CDR2 is LQKENI in the germline V gene. The CDR3 DNA reads TGTGCCAGCTCACCCGGGTCTAACTATGGCTACACCTTC. Its translation is CASSPGSNYGYTF.

This rearrangement joins TRBV30 to TRBJ2-2, with D possibly matching TRBD1 (6 bases). CDR1 is GTSNPN and CDR2 is SVGIG in the germline V gene (reference sequence). The V end lost 5 bases, the J end lost 2 bases, and 12 bases lay between the germline ends. There are 14 residues in the CDR3. The CDR3 protein is CAWDPGQNTGELFF. The CDR3 nucleotides read TGTGCCTGGGATCCGGGACAAAACACCGGGGAGCTGTTTTTT.

This clone was picked up many times. V usage is TRBV4-1 and J usage is TRBJ1-5, with D tentatively TRBD1 (5 bases). Germline V lookup: CDR1 MGHRA, CDR2 YSYEKL. This CDR3 comprises 15 residues. V lost 4 bases and J lost 1, with 11 bases in between. The CDR3 DNA follows: TGCGCCAGCAGCCTAGGCAGGGACAGCAATCAGCCCCAGCATTTT. Amino acid sequence: CASSLGRDSNQPQHF.